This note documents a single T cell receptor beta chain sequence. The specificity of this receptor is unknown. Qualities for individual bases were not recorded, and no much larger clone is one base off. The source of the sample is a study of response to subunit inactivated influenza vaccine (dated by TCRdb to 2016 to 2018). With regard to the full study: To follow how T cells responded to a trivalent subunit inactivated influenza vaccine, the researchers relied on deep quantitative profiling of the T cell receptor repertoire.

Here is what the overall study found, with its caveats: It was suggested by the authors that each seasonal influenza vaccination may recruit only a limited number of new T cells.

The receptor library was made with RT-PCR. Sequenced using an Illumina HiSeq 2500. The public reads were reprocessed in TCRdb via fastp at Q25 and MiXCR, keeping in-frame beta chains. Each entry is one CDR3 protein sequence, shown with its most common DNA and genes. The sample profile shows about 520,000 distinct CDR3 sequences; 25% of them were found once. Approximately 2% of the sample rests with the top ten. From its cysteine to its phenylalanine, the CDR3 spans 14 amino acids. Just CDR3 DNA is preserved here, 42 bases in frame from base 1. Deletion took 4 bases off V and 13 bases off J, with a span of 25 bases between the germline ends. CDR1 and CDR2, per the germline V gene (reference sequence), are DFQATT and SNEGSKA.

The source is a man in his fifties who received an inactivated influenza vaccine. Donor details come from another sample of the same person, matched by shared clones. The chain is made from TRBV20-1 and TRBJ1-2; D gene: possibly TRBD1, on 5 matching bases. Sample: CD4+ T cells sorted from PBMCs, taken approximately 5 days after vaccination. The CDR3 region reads CSANPPPSTVLSTF. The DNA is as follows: TGCAGTGCTAACCCCCCACCCTCGACAGTCCTTAGCACCTTC.